This paragraph covers one TCR beta chain sequence. The sample is drawn from a study of T cells after yellow fever vaccination. Study-level results: Vaccine-responding clonotypes were almost all undetectable in sorted memory subsets on day 0.

As TCR cDNA was made by 5'RACE template switching, a universal primer site and UMIs were added. TCRdb re-derived calls from the 5' RACE reads in MiXCR, one entry per CDR3 protein. The table lists about 32,000 distinct CDR3 sequences, approximately 6.6% of them singletons. The CDR3 covers 16 residues. Trimming removed 3 bases from V and 2 bases from J, with 17 bases in between. Germline CDR1 is MGHRA and CDR2 is YSYEKL. The sequence came from a young man who received the YFV17D yellow fever vaccine. The specimen comprised PBMCs, either bulk or a sorted T-cell subset (CD4+, CD8+, memory, or dextramer-sorted; not recorded which), sampled on the day of the first yellow fever vaccination. V gene TRBV4-1 combines with J gene TRBJ2-7, with D perhaps TRBD2 (6 bases). DNA of the CDR3: TGCGCCAGCAGCCAGGGTCTTCTAGCGAGTACCTACGAGCAGTACTTC. Translating gives CASSQGLLASTYEQYF.